One sample yielded the 29 T cell receptor beta chains listed below, sequenced in a study of blood T cell repertoires in COVID-19. Using immunoSEQ multiplex PCR, the repertoire was profiled, and TCRdb retains in-frame clones only, with some absent. The sample has approximately 290,000 clones; 75% to 90% are singletons. Sequencing used peripheral blood. The receptors come from a woman aged 55-70 years with acute or convalescent COVID-19.

The chain combines TRBV7-2 with TRBJ2-1; 9 bases agree with TRBD2. The germline V gene encodes CDR1 SGHTA and CDR2 FQGNSA. The V gene end was trimmed by 5 bases and the J gene end by 4 bases; junction bases not matched to a gene: 6. The CDR3 has 15 residues. The CDR3 protein is CASSPSGGTYNEQFF. DNA of the CDR3: TGTGCCAGCAGCCCAAGCGGGGGGACGTACAATGAGCAGTTCTTC. The full variable domain, completed using reference TRBV7-2 and TRBJ2-1, is GAGVSQSPSNKVTEKGKDVELRCDPISGHTALYWYRQSLGQGLEFLIYFQGNSAPDKSGLPSDRFSAERTGGSVSTLTIQRTQQEDSAVYLCASSPSGGTYNEQFFGPGTRLTVL.

This clone was detected only once. The chain combines TRBV7-2 with TRBJ2-7, with TRBD2 matching over 11 bases. Trimming removed 5 bases from V and 2 bases from J; junction bases left unmatched: 11. This CDR3 region has 17 residues. In germline, CDR1 is SGHTA, CDR2 FQGNSA. Here the CDR3 reads CASSRRSGLAGAYEQYF. The CDR3 DNA is TGTGCCAGCAGCAGACGCTCTGGACTAGCGGGTGCCTACGAGCAGTACTTC.

The rearrangement uses TRBV5-8 and TRBJ2-2, with a tentative D call TRBD1 (5 bases). The CDR3 contains 17 residues. Germline V gives CDR1 SGHTS, CDR2 YDEGEE. The V gene lost 2 bases and the J gene lost 0 bases, with 14 bases spanning the gap. In DNA, the CDR3 is TGTGCCAGCAGCTTATCGCAGGGCTTGGCGAACACCGGGGAGCTGTTTTTT. The encoded protein is CASSLSQGLANTGELFF.

In its sample, this clone was seen once. The chain employs TRBV9 and TRBJ2-1; 8 bases map to TRBD2. CDR3 length: 16 amino acids. From germline, CDR1 is SGDLS and CDR2 YYNGEE. The trim removed 0 bases at V and 7 bases at J, leaving 9 bases unmatched. The CDR3 coding sequence is TGTGCCAGCAGCGTAGTAGTTAGCGGGAAGGGGAATGAGCAGTTCTTC. It encodes CASSVVVSGKGNEQFF. Together with reference TRBV9 and TRBJ2-1, the CDR3 gives the full variable domain: DSGVTQTPKHLITATGQRVTLRCSPRSGDLSVYWYQQSLDQGLQFLIQYYNGEERAKGNILERFSAQQFPDLHSELNLSSLELGDSALYFCASSVVVSGKGNEQFFGPGTRLTVL.

The chain employs TRBV5-1 and TRBJ2-7; 14 bases are a match to TRBD2. CDR3 length equals 16 residues. CDR1 is SGHRS and CDR2 is YFSETQ in the germline V gene. The V gene end was trimmed by 0 bases and the J gene end by 3 bases; junction bases not matched to a gene: 2. The CDR3: CASSLVGLAGDYEQYF. The CDR3 bases are TGCGCCAGCAGCTTGGTGGGACTAGCGGGAGACTACGAGCAGTACTTC.

The sample holds a few counts of this clone. The chain uses TRBV20-1 and TRBJ1-1; D unclear. From germline, CDR1 is DFQATT and CDR2 SNEGSKA (reference sequence). V lost 3 bases, J lost 5 bases, and 16 bases lay in between. CDR3 length equals 14 residues. DNA of the CDR3: TGCAGTGCTAGTTTGCCAGGTCGTACGACTGAAGCTTTCTTT. As protein: CSASLPGRTTEAFF.

The chain links TRBV29-1 to TRBJ1-1; D gene uncertain. The CDR3 extends over 12 amino acids. Germline lookup yields CDR1 SQVTM and CDR2 ANQGSEA. The ends were cut back, 3 bases at V and 1 base at J, with 6 bases in the middle. CDR3 sequence (DNA): TGCAGCGTTGATGTCCAGAACACTGAAGCTTTCTTT. Its translation is CSVDVQNTEAFF.

This clone turned up a few times. The chain combines TRBV5-4 with TRBJ2-2; D unclear. The CDR3 has 17 residues. Trimming stripped 0 bases from V and 0 bases from J, with 12 bases between. From germline, CDR1 is SGHNT and CDR2 YYREEE (reference sequence). The CDR3 coding sequence is TGTGCCAGCAGCTTGGGTGCGGTCCCTTCGAACACCGGGGAGCTGTTTTTT. This translates into CASSLGAVPSNTGELFF.

This chain links TRBV11-2 with TRBJ2-5; D not resolved. CDR1 and CDR2 (germline): SGHAT, FQNNGV. V gave up 1 base and J gave up 4 bases, with 4 bases separating them. CDR3 length equals 12 residues. The CDR3 bases are TGTGCCAGCAGCTTAGCGGGAGAGACCCAGTACTTC. It codes for CASSLAGETQYF.

This chain links TRBV7-9 with TRBJ1-6, with TRBD1 matching 7 bases. V shed 5 bases, J shed 6 bases, and the junction held 10 bases outside the gene matches. The CDR3 covers 16 residues. CDR1 and CDR2 from the germline V gene are SEHNR and FQNEAQ (reference sequence). The CDR3 nucleotides are TGTGCCAGCAGCCCAACCAGGGGGTTAGGTAATTCACCCCTCCACTTT. Its translation is CASSPTRGLGNSPLHF. Combining the CDR3 with reference TRBV7-9 and TRBJ1-6 gives the whole variable domain DTGVSQNPRHKITKRGQNVTFRCDPISEHNRLYWYRQTLGQGPEFLTYFQNEAQLEKSRLLSDRFSAERPKGSFSTLEIQRTEQGDSAMYLCASSPTRGLGNSPLHFGNGTRLTVT.

V gene TRBV27 combines with J gene TRBJ2-3; 9 bases line up with TRBD2. The CDR3 totals 18 residues. The J segment lost 3 bases and the V segment lost 6 bases, leaving 16 bases of the junction unmatched. Germline values: CDR1 MNHEY, CDR2 SMNVEV (reference sequence). The CDR3 region has the DNA TGTGCCAGCAGCTCCGGGGCCCCTCTAGCGGGGCGGACAGATACGCAGTATTTT. Residues: CASSSGAPLAGRTDTQYF.

The chain combines TRBV2 with TRBJ2-7, with 9 bases lining up with TRBD2. Per the germline V gene, CDR1 is SNHLY and CDR2 is FYNNEI. The J segment lost 10 bases and the V segment lost 7 bases, leaving 8 bases of the junction unmatched. The length of the CDR3 is 12 residues. This CDR3 is CASNSLAGKQYF. CDR3 bases: TGTGCCAGCAACTCTCTAGCGGGAAAACAGTACTTC.

The rearrangement links TRBV5-1 to TRBJ1-4, with 8 bases lining up with TRBD1. Trimming removed 4 bases from V and 8 bases from J; junction bases left unmatched: 22. The CDR3 spans 19 residues. Germline loops: CDR1 SGHRS, CDR2 YFSETQ. DNA for the CDR3: TGCGCCAGCAGCCCCTCAATACCACTCCAGGGGGCCTGGGAAGAAAAACTGTTTTTT. Translation gives CASSPSIPLQGAWEEKLFF.

This clone was seen a few times. The rearrangement uses TRBV18 and TRBJ1-3, with TRBD1 as a possible D gene (6 bases). V lost 2 bases, J lost 4 bases, and 12 bases lay in between. Germline V gene data show CDR1 as KGHSH and CDR2 as LQKENI. CDR3 length equals 15 residues. The CDR3 DNA follows: TGTGCCAGCTCACCAGACACAGGGTTCGGAAACACCATATATTTT. Translating gives CASSPDTGFGNTIYF. The whole variable domain, remainder taken from reference TRBV18 and TRBJ1-3, is NAGVMQNPRHLVRRRGQEARLRCSPMKGHSHVYWYRQLPEEGLKFMVYLQKENIIDESGMPKERFSAEFPKEGPSILRIQQVVRGDSAAYFCASSPDTGFGNTIYFGEGSWLTVV.

This chain joins TRBV28 and TRBJ2-7, with D perhaps TRBD2 (5 bases). The V and J ends lost 3 bases and 2 bases respectively, with 8 bases between them. The germline V gene has CDR1 MDHEN and CDR2 SYDVKM. The CDR3 loop spans 13 amino acids. The CDR3 nucleotides read TGTGCCAGCAGTTTGGGAGTGGCCTACGAGCAGTACTTC. Translation: CASSLGVAYEQYF.

The rearrangement joins TRBV6-2 or TRBV6-3 to TRBJ2-1; 13 positions match TRBD2. This CDR3 has 16 amino acids. Germline V gene lookup returns CDR1 MNHEY and CDR2 SVGEGT. J was trimmed by 9 bases and V by 2 bases; bases with no gene match: 7. CDR3 sequence: CASSYDTSGGAGEQFF. In DNA, the CDR3 is TGTGCCAGCAGTTACGATACTAGCGGGGGGGCCGGTGAGCAGTTCTTC.

The chain combines TRBV5-1 with TRBJ1-6; TRBD1 matches 9 bases. V lost 4 bases and J lost 9; bases outside the gene matches: 8. The germline gives CDR1 SGHRS, CDR2 YFSETQ. The CDR3 contains 15 residues. CDR3 sequence reads: CASSVSRDRASPLHF. The CDR3 coding sequence is TGCGCCAGCAGCGTCAGCCGGGACAGGGCTTCACCCCTCCACTTT.

The chain joins TRBV3-1 (or the pseudogene TRBV3-2) to TRBJ1-1, with 10 bases identical to TRBD1. V lost 4 bases and J lost 6; bases outside the gene matches: 8. The CDR3 contains 15 residues. The germline V gene encodes CDR1 LGHDT and CDR2 YNNKEL (reference sequence). The CDR3 protein is CASSPSDRGRAEAFF. The CDR3 DNA reads as TGTGCCAGCAGCCCAAGCGACAGGGGGCGAGCTGAAGCTTTCTTT.

CDR3 coding DNA: TGTGCCAGCAGTTTTGATGGGCGAGGGCGAGGGAATCAGCCCCAGCATTTT. Translating it yields CASSFDGRGRGNQPQHF. J is TRBJ1-5 and V is TRBV28, with D unclear. From germline, CDR1 is MDHEN and CDR2 SYDVKM. Trimming removed 3 bases at V and 4 bases at J, with 19 bases between. CDR3 length equals 17 residues.

The genes are TRBV11-2 and TRBJ1-3; D is uncertain. Germline CDR1 reads SGHAT; CDR2 reads FQNNGV. The CDR3 has 15 amino acids. Trimming pared 1 base from V and 0 bases from J, leaving 7 bases between. For the CDR3, the DNA is TGTGCCAGCAGCTTAGGGCTTCTCTCTGGAAACACCATATATTTT. It is translated as CASSLGLLSGNTIYF.

The gene calls are TRBV4-2 and TRBJ1-1; D uncertain. This CDR3 has 14 residues. Trimming pared 4 bases from V and 5 bases from J, leaving 14 bases between. The germline V gene encodes CDR1 LGHNA and CDR2 YNFKEQ. In nucleotides, the CDR3 is TGTGCCAGCAGCCCGAAACCCCCGGGGACTGAAGCTTTCTTT. This translates into CASSPKPPGTEAFF.

The chain recombines TRBV7-9 with TRBJ2-7, with D tentatively TRBD2 (7 bases). V dropped 10 bases and J dropped 4 bases, with 17 bases sitting between them. Germline CDR1 and CDR2: SEHNR and FQNEAQ (reference sequence). This CDR3 is built from 13 residues. Here the CDR3 reads CATSPGGQYEQYF. CDR3 DNA sequence: TGTGCCACCTCCCCCGGGGGGCAGTACGAGCAGTACTTC.

The V call is TRBV7-6, the J call TRBJ2-7; 10 nucleotides align to TRBD2. Germline V gene sequence: CDR1 SGHVS, CDR2 FNYEAQ. The CDR3 runs 19 residues. V was pared by 5 bases and J by 2 bases, with 18 bases of the junction left unmatched. In DNA form, the CDR3 reads TGTGCCAGCAGCCCCATCCCCCGTCTAGCGGGAGATCCACCCTACGAGCAGTACTTC. Amino acids: CASSPIPRLAGDPPYEQYF.

This chain uses TRBV10-1 with TRBJ1-6; 11 bases align to TRBD1. The CDR3 runs 15 residues. CDR1 and CDR2 (germline): WNHNN, SYGVQD (reference sequence). V was clipped by 5 bases and J by 9 bases; unmatched bases: 6. The CDR3 DNA follows: TGCGCCAGCAGTCCTTGGACAGGGGGCGGTTCACCCCTCCACTTT. Translation gives CASSPWTGGGSPLHF.

CDR3 DNA: TGCGCCAGCAGCTTGGCCAGCGGGGCTGGAAACACCATATATTTT. Protein sequence: CASSLASGAGNTIYF. V gene TRBV5-1 combines with J gene TRBJ1-3, with D hard to call. V lost 0 bases and J 2 bases, leaving 9 bases between the germline ends. CDR1 is SGHRS, CDR2 YFSETQ, per germline. The length of the CDR3 is 15 residues.

This clone was detected only once. The chain carries TRBV28 and TRBJ2-2, with D maybe TRBD1 (6 bases). The CDR3 loop spans 15 amino acids. Germline-derived CDR1 and CDR2 are MDHEN and SYDVKM. Trimming pared 3 bases from V and 2 bases from J, leaving 10 bases between. The CDR3: CASSLTGFNTGELFF. The DNA for the CDR3 is TGTGCCAGCAGTTTGACAGGTTTTAACACCGGGGAGCTGTTTTTT.

In its sample, this clone was seen a few times. This chain links TRBV5-6 with TRBJ2-1; the match to TRBD2 covers 12 bases. With V trimmed by 3 bases and J by 4 bases, 5 bases remained unmatched. The CDR3 has 16 residues. Per germline, CDR1 SGHDT and CDR2 YYEEEE. This CDR3 is CASSSGGLAGYNEQFF. CDR3 DNA sequence: TGTGCCAGCAGCTCCGGAGGACTAGCGGGGTACAATGAGCAGTTCTTC.

The rearrangement joins TRBV28 to TRBJ2-3; 7 nucleotides line up with TRBD2. Germline V gene sequence: CDR1 MDHEN, CDR2 SYDVKM. The junction had 4 bases not matched to a gene; V was cut back by 8 bases and J by 2 bases. This CDR3 spans 13 amino acids. Here the CDR3 reads CASDGGITDTQYF. The DNA of the CDR3 is TGTGCCAGCGACGGGGGGATCACAGATACGCAGTATTTT.

The chain has TRBV6-4 and TRBJ1-1; TRBD1 might be the D (5 bases). V was cut by 4 bases and J by 6 bases, with 15 bases left in between. From germline, CDR1 is MRHNA and CDR2 SNTAGT. The CDR3 contains 14 residues. The CDR3: CASSARVGSPEAFF. DNA for the CDR3: TGTGCCAGCAGTGCCAGGGTGGGGTCGCCTGAAGCTTTCTTT.